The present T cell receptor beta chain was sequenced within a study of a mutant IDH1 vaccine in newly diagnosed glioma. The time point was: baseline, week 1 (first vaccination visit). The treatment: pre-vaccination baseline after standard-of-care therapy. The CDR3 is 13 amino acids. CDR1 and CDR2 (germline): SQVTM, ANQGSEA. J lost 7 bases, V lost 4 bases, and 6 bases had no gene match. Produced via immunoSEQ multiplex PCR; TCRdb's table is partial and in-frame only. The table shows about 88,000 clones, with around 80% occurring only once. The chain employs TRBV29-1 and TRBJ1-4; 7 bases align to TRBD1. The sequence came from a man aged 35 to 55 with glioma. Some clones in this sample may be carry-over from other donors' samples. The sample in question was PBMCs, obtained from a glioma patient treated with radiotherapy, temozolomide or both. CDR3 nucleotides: TGCAGCGTTGCCCACAGGGGCAGTGAAAAACTGTTTTTT. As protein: CSVAHRGSEKLFF. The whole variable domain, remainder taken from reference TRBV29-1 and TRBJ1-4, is SAVISQKPSRDICQRGTSLTIQCQVDSQVTMMFWYRQQPGQSLTLIATANQGSEATYESGFVIDKFPISRPNLTFSTLTVSNMSPEDSSIYLCSVAHRGSEKLFFGSGTQLSVL.